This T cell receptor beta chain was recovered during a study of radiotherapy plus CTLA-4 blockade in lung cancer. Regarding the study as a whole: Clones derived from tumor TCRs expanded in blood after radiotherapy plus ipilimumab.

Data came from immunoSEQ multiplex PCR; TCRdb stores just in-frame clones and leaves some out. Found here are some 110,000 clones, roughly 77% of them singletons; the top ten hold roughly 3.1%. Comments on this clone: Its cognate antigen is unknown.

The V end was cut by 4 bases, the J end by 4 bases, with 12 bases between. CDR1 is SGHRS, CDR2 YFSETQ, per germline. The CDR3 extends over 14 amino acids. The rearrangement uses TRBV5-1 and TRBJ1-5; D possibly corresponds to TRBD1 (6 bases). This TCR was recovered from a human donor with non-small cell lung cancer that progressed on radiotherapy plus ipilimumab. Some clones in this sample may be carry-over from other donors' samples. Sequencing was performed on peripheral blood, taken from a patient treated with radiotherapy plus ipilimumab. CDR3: CASSPRQGNQPQHF. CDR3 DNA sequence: TGCGCCAGCAGCCCCCGCCAGGGGAATCAGCCCCAGCATTTT.